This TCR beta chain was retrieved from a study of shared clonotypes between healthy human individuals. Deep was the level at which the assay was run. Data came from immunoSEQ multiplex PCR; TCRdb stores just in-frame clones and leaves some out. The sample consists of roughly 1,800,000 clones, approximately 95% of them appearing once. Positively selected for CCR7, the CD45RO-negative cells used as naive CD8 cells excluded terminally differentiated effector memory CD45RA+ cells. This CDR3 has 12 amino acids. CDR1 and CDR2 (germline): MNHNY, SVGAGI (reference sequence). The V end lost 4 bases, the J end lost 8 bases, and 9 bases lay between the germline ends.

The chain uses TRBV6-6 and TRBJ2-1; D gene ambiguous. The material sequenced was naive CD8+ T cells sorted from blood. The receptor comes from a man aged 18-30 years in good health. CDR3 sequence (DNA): TGTGCCAGCAGTTCCAACGGGTATGAGCAGTTCTTC. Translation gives CASSSNGYEQFF.